This TCR beta chain was profiled in a study of shared clonotypes between healthy human individuals. Here immunoSEQ multiplex PCR was the method, and the copy in TCRdb shows in-frame clones only, minus some. The table has around 1.1 million clones, 75% to 85% seen once. To note about this clone: The same CDR3 arises from other DNA sequences in this sample as well.

Per germline, CDR1 SGHRS and CDR2 YFSETQ. There are 13 residues in the CDR3. With 4 bases removed from V and 3 bases from J, the gap between germline ends came to 7 bases. The chain employs TRBV5-1 and TRBJ2-2; no definite D call. The sequenced sample was memory CD4+ T cells from PBMCs. Indicated subset: CD45RA-negative fraction. This receptor was obtained from a man between 18 and 35 years old in good health. Some clones in this sample may be carry-over from other donors' samples. The CDR3 protein is CASSRGDTGELFF. The CDR3 nucleotides are TGCGCCAGCAGCCGCGGAGACACCGGGGAGCTGTTTTTT.